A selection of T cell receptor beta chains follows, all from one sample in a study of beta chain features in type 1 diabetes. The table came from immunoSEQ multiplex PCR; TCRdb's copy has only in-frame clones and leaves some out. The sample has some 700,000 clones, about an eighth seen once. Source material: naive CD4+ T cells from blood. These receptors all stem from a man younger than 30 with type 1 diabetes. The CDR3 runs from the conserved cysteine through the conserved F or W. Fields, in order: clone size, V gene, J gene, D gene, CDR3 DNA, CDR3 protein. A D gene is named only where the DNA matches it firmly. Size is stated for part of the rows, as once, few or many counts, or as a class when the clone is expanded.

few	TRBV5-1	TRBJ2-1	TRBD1	TGCGCCAGCAGTAAAGGGACAGGCCCCAATGAGCAGTTCTTC	CASSKGTGPNEQFF
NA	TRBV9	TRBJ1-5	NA	TGTGCCAGCAGCGTAGACTACAGTCGGGATCAGCCCCAGCATTTT	CASSVDYSRDQPQHF
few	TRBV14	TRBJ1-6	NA	TGTGCCAGCAGCCAGAACGGGAATTCACCCCTCCACTTT	CASSQNGNSPLHF
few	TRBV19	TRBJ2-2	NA	TGTGCCAGTATCACAGGGCCAGGGTGGGCCGGGGAGCTGTTTTTT	CASITGPGWAGELFF
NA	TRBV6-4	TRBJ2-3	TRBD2	TGTGCCACTTCAAGCGGGGACAGCACAGATACGCAGTATTTT	CATSSGDSTDTQYF
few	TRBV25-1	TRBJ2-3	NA	TGTGCCAGCAGTGAGGACTCCACAGATACGCAGTATTTT	CASSEDSTDTQYF
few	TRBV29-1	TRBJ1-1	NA	TGCAGCGTTGAGCCCCAGGGAGACACTGAAGCTTTCTTT	CSVEPQGDTEAFF
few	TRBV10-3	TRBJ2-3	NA	TGTGCCATCAGCATAGGAGGGTCAGATACGCAGTATTTT	CAISIGGSDTQYF
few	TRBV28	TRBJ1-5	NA	TGTGCCAGCAGCCACGAGGGCCTCCAGGTCAATCAGCCCCAGCATTTT	CASSHEGLQVNQPQHF
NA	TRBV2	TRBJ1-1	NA	TGTGCCAGCAAAAGCTCCAGAGCTTTCTTT	CASKSSRAFF
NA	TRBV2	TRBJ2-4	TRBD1	TGTGCCAGCAATGTCTTGGTCAGGGGGCTGAAGGCTTCGTACTTC	CASNVLVRGLKASYF
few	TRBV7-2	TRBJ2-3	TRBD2	TGTGCCAGCAGCTTAGCGCTAGCGGGGGCACTCGGTAATCAGTATTTT	CASSLALAGALGNQYF
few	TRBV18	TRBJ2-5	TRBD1	TGTGCCAGCTCACGCCTCCGGGACAGGGGAGAGACCCAGTACTTC	CASSRLRDRGETQYF
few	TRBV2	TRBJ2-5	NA	TGTGCCAGCACCCAGGACAGCCAAGAGACCCAGTACTTC	CASTQDSQETQYF
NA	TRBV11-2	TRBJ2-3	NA	TGTGCCAGCAGCTTAGGGGGCGGCTGGAATACGCAGTATTTT	CASSLGGGWNTQYF
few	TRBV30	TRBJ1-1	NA	TGTGCCTGGAGTTCGGGACACCCCGGAGAAGCTTTCTTT	CAWSSGHPGEAFF
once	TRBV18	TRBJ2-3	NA	TGTGCCAGCTCACCACCCCATAGGGCCGTCCCAGGTACGCAGTATTTT	CASSPPHRAVPGTQYF